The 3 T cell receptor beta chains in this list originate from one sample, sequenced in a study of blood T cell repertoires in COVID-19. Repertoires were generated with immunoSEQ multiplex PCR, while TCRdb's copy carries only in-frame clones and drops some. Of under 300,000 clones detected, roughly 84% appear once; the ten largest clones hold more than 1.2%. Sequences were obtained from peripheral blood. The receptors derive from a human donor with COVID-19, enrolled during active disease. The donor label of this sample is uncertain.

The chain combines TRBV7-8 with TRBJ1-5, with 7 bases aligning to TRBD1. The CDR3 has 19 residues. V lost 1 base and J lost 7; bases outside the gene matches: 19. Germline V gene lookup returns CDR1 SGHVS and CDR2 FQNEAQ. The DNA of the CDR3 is TGTGCCAGCAGCTTAGAGGGGCGGAGACAGGGCTGGCTTAAACAGCCCCAGCATTTT. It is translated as CASSLEGRRQGWLKQPQHF.

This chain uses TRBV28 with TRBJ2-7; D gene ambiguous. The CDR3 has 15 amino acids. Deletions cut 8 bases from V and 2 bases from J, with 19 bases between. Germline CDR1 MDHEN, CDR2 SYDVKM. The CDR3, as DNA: TGTGCCAGCTCCGTCTCACTGAATCGAGCCTACGAGCAGTACTTC. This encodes CASSVSLNRAYEQYF.

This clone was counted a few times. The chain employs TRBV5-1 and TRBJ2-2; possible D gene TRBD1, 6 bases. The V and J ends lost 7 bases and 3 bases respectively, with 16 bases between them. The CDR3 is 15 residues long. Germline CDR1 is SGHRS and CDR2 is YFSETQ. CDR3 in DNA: TGCGCCAGCTCGCGCCGGGCAGGGGACACCGGGGAGCTGTTTTTT. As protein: CASSRRAGDTGELFF.